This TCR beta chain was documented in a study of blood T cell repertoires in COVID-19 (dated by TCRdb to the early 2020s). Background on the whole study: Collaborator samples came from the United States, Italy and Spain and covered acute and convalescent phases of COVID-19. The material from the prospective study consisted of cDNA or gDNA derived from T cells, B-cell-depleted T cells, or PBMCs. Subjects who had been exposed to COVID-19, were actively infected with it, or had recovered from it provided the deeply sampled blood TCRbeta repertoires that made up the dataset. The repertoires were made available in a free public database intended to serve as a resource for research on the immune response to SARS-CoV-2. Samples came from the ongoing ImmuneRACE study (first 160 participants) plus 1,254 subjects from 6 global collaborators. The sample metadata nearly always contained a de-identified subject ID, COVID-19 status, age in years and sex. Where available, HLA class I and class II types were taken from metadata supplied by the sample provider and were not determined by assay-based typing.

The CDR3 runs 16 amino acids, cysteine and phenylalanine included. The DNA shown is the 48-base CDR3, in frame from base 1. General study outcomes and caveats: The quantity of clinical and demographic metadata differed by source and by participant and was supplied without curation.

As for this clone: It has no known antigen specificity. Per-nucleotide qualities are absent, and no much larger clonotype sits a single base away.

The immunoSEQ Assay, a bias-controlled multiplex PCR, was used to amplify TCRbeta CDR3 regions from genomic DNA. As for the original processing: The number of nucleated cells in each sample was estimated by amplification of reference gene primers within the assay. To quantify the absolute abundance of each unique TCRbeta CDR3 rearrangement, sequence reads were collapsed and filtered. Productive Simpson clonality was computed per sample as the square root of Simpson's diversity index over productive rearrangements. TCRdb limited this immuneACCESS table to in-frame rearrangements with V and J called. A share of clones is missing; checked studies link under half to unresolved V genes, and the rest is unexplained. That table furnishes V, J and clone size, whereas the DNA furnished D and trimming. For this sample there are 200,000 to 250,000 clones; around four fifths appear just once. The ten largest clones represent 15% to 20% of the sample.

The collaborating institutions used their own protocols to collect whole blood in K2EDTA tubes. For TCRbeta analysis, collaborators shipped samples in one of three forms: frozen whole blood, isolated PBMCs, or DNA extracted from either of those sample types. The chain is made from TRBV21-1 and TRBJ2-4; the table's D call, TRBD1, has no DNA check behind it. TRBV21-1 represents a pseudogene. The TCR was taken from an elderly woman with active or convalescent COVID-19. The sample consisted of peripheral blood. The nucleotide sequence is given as TGTGCCAGCCCTGGACAGAGGGTTTTAGCCAAAAACATTCAGTACTTC. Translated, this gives CASPGQRVLAKNIQYF.